The present entry profiles one T cell receptor (beta chain) with its context. Its antigen is still unknown. Base-call qualities are not available, and no considerably larger clone is one nucleotide away. The CDR3 regions of human TCRbeta chains were subjected to immunosequencing. The paper's processing steps were these. Repertoire TCRs were checked for matches against a reference library of SARS-CoV-2-specific TCRs that had been generated using the MIRA antigen-specificity platform. Breadth was defined as the fraction of unique TCRs that were SARS-CoV-2-associated. Depth was defined as the fraction of total T cells that were SARS-CoV-2-associated. Using the MIRA data, each spike-specific TCR was assigned both to the spike region to which the TCR was reactive and to a CD4 or CD8 class. Log10-transformed breadth and depth values were compared by one-way ANOVA with Sidak's multiple comparisons tests. TCRdb took this table from immuneACCESS and kept in-frame rearrangements with V and J called. Such tables lack part of the clones; where checked against another copy, unresolved V genes explain under half of the gap, and the rest is unexplained. The V and J calls and clone size were taken over from that table, and D and trimming were inferred from the DNA. The sample includes about 88,000 clones, with approximately 88% observed a single time. Roughly 3.5% of the sample comes from the top ten.

The time point label here, explained by the study, means: baseline before first vaccination. Vaccinee samples came from UK trials COV001 and COV002, including a single-blind randomized controlled phase 2/3 trial of AZD1222 (ChAdOx1 nCoV-19) in healthy adults. Trial participant PBMC samples were collected at day 0 and day 28 after the second dose for TCRbeta chain sequencing. This sample was taken from a study of T cell responses to AZD1222 COVID-19 vaccine (dated by TCRdb to the early 2020s). As for the study more broadly: AZD1222 recipients given second doses at about 4 weeks or at about 12 weeks were pooled, since spike-specific TCR depth and breadth were not found to differ between the two schedules. A total of approximately 240 trial participants underwent TCR sequencing, of whom roughly 210 received two doses of AZD1222 and some 25 received two doses of the MenACWY control vaccine. Trial participants were enrolled by age into subgroups of 18-55, 56-69 and 70-plus years, and about 150, 27 and 61 TCR-sequenced participants, respectively, were included in these subgroups.

Study-wide findings and limitations: Because no day 14 peak-response samples were available, repertoires were characterized only after the peak T cell response. Conclusions about previously exposed vaccinees were limited because only 6 or 7 AZD1222 recipients were SARS-CoV-2 seropositive at baseline. Participants were mostly white British and included more females than males, and it was suggested by the authors that clonal diversity may have been underestimated. Reportedly, almost half of the unique spike-specific TCRs recognized epitopes lying outside the regions that are mutated in the B.1.351 and B.1.1.7 variants. CD4 TCRs associated with the vaccine covered the entire spike protein, and the dominant responses were in regions 160-218 and 743-854. A significant rise in spike-specific TCR breadth and depth was observed after two AZD1222 doses relative to day 0 and relative to MenACWY recipients. In the small 56-69-year group, the increase in depth fell short of significance, most likely because of low power.

Per the germline V gene, MDHEN is the CDR1 and SYDVKM is the CDR2. Trimming costs V 8 bases and J 4 bases, and their ends lie 14 bases apart. From its cysteine to its phenylalanine, the CDR3 spans 13 amino acids. The read is trimmed to its CDR3 DNA, 39 bases read in frame from base 1. Sequenced here: peripheral blood, sampled on day 0 of AZD1222 vaccination. The origin of this receptor is an adult in good health. Recombination connected TRBV28 to TRBJ1-2; the D segment cannot be called with confidence. This receptor has the CDR3 CASCTGLGYGYTF. The nucleotides read TGTGCCAGCTGTACCGGCCTTGGCTATGGCTACACCTTC.